Below, one T cell receptor beta chain is given with its context. This specimen belongs to a study of blood T cell repertoires in COVID-19. Background on the study: The study drew acute and convalescent COVID-19 samples from the United States, Italy and Spain. PBMCs, B-cell-depleted T cells, or T cells were the source of the cDNA or gDNA that made up the material.

Per the original methods: For nucleated cells, counts were estimated from reference gene primer amplification. This table comes from immunoSEQ multiplex PCR, and its TCRdb copy is limited to in-frame clones, with some not included. V, J and clone size derive from that table, while D and trimming were established from the DNA sequence. The table has some 150,000 clones, more than 75% seen once. The CDR3 runs to 12 residues. V shed 11 bases and J 4 bases; nucleotides not matched to a gene: 6. The germline V gene encodes CDR1 MNHEY and CDR2 SVGAGI. The sequenced sample consisted of peripheral blood. This chain uses TRBV6-5 with TRBJ2-7; 9 bases match TRBD1. This TCR derives from a woman in her 70s with acute or convalescent COVID-19. CDR3 sequence (DNA): TGTGCCGCTACCGGGACAGGGTACGAGCAGTACTTC. It is translated as CAATGTGYEQYF.